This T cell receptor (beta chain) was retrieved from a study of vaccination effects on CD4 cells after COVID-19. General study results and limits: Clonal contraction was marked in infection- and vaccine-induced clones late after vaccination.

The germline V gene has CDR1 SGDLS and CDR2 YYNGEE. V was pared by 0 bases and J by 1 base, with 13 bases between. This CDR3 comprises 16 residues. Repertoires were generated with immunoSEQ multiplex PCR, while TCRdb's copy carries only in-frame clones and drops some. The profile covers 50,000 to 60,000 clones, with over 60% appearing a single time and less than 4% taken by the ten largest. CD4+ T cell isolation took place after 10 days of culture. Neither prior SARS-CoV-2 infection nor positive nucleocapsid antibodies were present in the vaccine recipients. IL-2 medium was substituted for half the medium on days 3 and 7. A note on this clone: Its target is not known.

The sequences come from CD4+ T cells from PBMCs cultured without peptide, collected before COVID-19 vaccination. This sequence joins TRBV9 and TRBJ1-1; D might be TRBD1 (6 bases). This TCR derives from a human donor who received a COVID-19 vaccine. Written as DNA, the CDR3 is TGTGCCAGCAGCGTAGGGTGGGCAGGGGCGAACACTGAAGCTTTCTTT. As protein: CASSVGWAGANTEAFF.